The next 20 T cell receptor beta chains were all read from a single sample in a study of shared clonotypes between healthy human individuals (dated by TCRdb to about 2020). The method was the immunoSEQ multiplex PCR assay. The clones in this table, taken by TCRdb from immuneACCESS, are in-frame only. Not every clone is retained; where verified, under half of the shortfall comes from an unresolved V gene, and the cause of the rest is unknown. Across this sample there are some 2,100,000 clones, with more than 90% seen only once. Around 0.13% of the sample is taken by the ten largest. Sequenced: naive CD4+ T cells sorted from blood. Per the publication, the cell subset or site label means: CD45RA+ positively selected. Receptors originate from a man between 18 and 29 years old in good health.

CDR3 sequence: CAWMAEQETQYF. CDR3 DNA: TGTGCCTGGATGGCGGAACAAGAGACCCAGTACTTC. V and J are TRBV30 and TRBJ2-5; no definite D call. CDR1 is GTSNPN, CDR2 SVGIG, per germline (reference sequence). The CDR3 sequence is 12 residues long. Trimming removed 4 bases at V and 2 bases at J, with 8 bases between.

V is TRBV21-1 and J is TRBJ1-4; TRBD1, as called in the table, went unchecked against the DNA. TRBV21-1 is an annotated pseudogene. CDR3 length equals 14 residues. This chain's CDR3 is CASSKEDNNEKLFF. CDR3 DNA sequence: TGTGCCAGCAGCAAAGAGGACAACAATGAAAAACTGTTTTTT.

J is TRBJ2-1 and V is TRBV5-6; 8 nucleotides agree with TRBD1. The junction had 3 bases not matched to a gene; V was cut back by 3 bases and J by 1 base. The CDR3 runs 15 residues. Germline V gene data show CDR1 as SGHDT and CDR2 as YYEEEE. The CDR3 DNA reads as TGTGCCAGCAGCTCCACAGGGGGTTCCTACAATGAGCAGTTCTTC. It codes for CASSSTGGSYNEQFF.

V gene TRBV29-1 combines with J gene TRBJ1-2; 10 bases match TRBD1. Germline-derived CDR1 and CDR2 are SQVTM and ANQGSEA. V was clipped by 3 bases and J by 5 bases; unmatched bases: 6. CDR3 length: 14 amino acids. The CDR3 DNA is TGCAGCGTTGAGGAGCGACAGGGGGCTTATGGCTACACCTTC. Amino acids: CSVEERQGAYGYTF.

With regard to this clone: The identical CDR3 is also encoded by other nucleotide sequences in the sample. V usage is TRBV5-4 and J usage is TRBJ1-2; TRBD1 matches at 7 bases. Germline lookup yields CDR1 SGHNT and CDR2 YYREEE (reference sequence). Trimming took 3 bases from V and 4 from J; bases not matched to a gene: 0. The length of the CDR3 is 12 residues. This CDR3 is CASSSGGYGYTF. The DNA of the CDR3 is TGTGCCAGCAGCTCAGGGGGCTATGGCTACACCTTC.

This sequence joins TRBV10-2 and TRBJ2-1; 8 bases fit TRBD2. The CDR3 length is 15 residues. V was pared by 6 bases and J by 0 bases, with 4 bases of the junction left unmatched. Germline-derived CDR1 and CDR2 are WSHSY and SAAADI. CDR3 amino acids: CASRVAGSSYNEQFF. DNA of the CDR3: TGCGCCAGCAGGGTAGCGGGGAGCTCCTACAATGAGCAGTTCTTC.

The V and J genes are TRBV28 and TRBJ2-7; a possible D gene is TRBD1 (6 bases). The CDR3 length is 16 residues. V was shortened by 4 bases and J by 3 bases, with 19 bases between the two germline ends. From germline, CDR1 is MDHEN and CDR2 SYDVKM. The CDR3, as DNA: TGTGCCAGCAGTTCGTTTTCCGGGACAAAGGACTACGAGCAGTACTTC. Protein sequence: CASSSFSGTKDYEQYF.

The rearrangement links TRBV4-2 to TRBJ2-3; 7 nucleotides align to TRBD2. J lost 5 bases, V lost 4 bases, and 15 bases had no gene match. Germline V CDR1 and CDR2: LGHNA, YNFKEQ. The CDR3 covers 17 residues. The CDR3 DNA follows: TGTGCCAGCAGCCGGGGGAAAGCGGGGAGCACCCAAGATACGCAGTATTTT. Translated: CASSRGKAGSTQDTQYF.

This CDR3 reads CASSFRLNTGELFF. In DNA form, the CDR3 reads TGTGCCAGCAGCTTTCGACTGAACACCGGGGAGCTGTTTTTT. This chain links TRBV5-8 with TRBJ2-2; D is uncertain. V was clipped by 2 bases and J by 1 base, with 6 bases between them. Germline loops: CDR1 SGHTS, CDR2 YDEGEE. The CDR3 consists of 14 residues.

CDR3 nucleotides: TGTGCCACCACCCCGGTTTTCACCGGGGAGCTGTTTTTT. This gives the protein CATTPVFTGELFF. The chain has TRBV10-3 and TRBJ2-2; the D is unclear. The CDR3 is 13 amino acids. V was clipped by 10 bases and J by 4 bases, with 13 bases between them. Germline-derived CDR1 and CDR2 are ENHRY and SYGVKD.

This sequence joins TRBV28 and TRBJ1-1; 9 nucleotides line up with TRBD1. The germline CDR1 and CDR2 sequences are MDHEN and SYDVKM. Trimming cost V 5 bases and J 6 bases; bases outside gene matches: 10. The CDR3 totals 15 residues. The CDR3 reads CASSPEGQGGPEAFF. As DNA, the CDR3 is TGTGCCAGCAGTCCGGAGGGACAGGGAGGACCTGAAGCTTTCTTT.

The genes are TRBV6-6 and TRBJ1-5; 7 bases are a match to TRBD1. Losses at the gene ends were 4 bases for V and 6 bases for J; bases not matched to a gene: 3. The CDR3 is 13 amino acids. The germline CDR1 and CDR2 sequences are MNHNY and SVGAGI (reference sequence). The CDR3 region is CASSLQGSQPQHF. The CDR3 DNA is TGTGCCAGCAGTTTACAGGGGAGTCAGCCCCAGCATTTT.

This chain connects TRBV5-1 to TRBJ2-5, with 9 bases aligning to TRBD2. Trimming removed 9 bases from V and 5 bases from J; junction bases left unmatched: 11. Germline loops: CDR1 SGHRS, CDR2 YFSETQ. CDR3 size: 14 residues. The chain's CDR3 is CATWAGGPAETQYF. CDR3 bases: TGCGCCACGTGGGCGGGGGGGCCAGCGGAGACCCAGTACTTC.

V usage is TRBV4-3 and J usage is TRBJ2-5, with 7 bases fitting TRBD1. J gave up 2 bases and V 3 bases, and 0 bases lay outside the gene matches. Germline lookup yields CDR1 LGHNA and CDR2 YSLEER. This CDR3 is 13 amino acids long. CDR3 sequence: CASSQGQQETQYF. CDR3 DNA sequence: TGCGCCAGCAGCCAGGGACAGCAAGAGACCCAGTACTTC.

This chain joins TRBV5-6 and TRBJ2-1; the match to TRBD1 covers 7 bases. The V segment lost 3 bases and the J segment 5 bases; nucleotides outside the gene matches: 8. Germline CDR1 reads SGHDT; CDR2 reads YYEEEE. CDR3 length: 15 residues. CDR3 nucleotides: TGTGCCAGCAGCTCCACGACAGGGCCTCACAATGAGCAGTTCTTC. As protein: CASSSTTGPHNEQFF. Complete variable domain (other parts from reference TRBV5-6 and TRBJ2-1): DAGVTQSPTHLIKTRGQQVTLRCSPKSGHDTVSWYQQALGQGPQFIFQYYEEEERQRGNFPDRFSGHQFPNYSSELNVNALLLGDSALYLCASSSTTGPHNEQFFGPGTRLTVL.

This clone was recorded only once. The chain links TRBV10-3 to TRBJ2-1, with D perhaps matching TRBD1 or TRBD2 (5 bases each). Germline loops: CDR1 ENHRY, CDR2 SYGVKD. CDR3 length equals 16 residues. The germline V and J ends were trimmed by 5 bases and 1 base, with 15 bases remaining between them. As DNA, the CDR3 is TGTGCCATCAGTTTTACCGGGACCGGTTCCTACAATGAGCAGTTCTTC. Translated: CAISFTGTGSYNEQFF.

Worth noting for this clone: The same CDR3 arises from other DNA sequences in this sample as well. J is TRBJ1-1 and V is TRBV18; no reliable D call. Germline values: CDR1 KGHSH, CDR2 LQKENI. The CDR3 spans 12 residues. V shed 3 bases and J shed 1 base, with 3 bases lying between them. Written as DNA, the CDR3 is TGTGCCAGCTCACCCCCGAACACTGAAGCTTTCTTT. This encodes CASSPPNTEAFF.

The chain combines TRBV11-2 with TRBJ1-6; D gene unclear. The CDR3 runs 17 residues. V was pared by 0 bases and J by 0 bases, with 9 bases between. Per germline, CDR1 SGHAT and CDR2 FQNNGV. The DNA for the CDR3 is TGTGCCAGCAGCTTAGATGACCAGCGCTCCTATAATTCACCCCTCCACTTT. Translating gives CASSLDDQRSYNSPLHF.

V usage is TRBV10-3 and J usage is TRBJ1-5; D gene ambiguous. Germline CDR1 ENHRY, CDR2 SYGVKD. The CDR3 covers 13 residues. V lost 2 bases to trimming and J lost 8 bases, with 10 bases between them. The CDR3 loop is CAISETDFEPQHF. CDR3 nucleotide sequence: TGTGCCATCAGTGAGACAGACTTCGAGCCCCAGCATTTT.

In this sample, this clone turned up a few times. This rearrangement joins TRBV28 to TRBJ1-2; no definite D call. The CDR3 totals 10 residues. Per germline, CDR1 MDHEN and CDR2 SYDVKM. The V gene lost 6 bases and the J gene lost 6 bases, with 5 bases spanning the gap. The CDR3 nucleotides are TGTGCCAGCAGGCTAAATGGCTACACCTTC. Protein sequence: CASRLNGYTF.